One and the same sample provided the 8 T cell receptor beta chains below, sequenced in a study of CD8 T cells in ankylosing spondylitis (dated by TCRdb to about 2017). The library came from 5' RACE. Sequenced on an Illumina HiSeq 2500. The raw public data were reprocessed by TCRdb itself: fastp quality trimming at Q25, MiXCR clonotype calling, in-frame beta chains only. Rows are unified per CDR3 protein, each entry keeping the most common DNA and genes. The sample table records 350,000 or so distinct CDR3 sequences; over 12% of these occur just once. The ten largest clones capture 0.85% to 1.4% of the sample. The sequencing sample was made of blood, either unsorted or a sorted T cell fraction (not recorded which). These TCRs come from a male donor with ankylosing spondylitis or in good health (not recorded which).

The V gene is TRBV20-1, the J gene TRBJ2-1; 9 bases align to TRBD2. V gave up 1 base and J gave up 10 bases; unmatched junction bases: 11. This CDR3 has 15 amino acids. The V gene's germline CDR1 is DFQATT and CDR2 SNEGSKA (reference sequence). The CDR3 DNA sequence: TGCAGTGCTAGAGGAGGAGCGGGAGGCCGGGGGGAGCAGTTCTTC. Translating it yields CSARGGAGGRGEQFF.

This clonotype was observed a handful of times. The chain has TRBV12-3 or TRBV12-4 and TRBJ1-1; D uncertain. V dropped 3 bases and J dropped 11 bases, with 13 bases sitting between them. The CDR3 is 12 amino acids. The CDR3 DNA reads TGTGCCAGCAGTTTGCCCCAATCGGCCGCTTTCTTT. This translates into CASSLPQSAAFF.

The V gene is TRBV11-2, the J gene TRBJ1-2; D call uncertain. This CDR3 is 14 amino acids long. V was trimmed by 6 bases and J by 7 bases, leaving 18 bases between them. Looked up from germline, CDR1 is SGHAT and CDR2 is FQNNGV. The CDR3, as DNA: TGTGCCAGCAGACGAGCGGGGTCCCTTACTGGCTACACCTTC. Protein sequence: CASRRAGSLTGYTF. Based on the CDR3 plus reference TRBV11-2 and TRBJ1-2, the full variable domain is EAGVAQSPRYKIIEKRQSVAFWCNPISGHATLYWYQQILGQGPKLLIQFQNNGVVDDSQLPKDRFSAERLKGVDSTLKIQPAKLEDSAVYLCASRRAGSLTGYTFGSGTRLTVV.

This clonotype was detected only a few times. The rearrangement uses TRBV25-1 and TRBJ2-6; 7 bases are shared with TRBD1. CDR3 size: 16 residues. After removal of 6 bases from V and 0 bases from J, the junction contained 5 bases not matched to a gene. Germline V lookup: CDR1 MGHDK, CDR2 SYGVNS. The CDR3 coding sequence is TGTGCCAGCAGGGGGGACAGATCCTCTGGGGCCAACGTCCTGACTTTC. Encoded protein: CASRGDRSSGANVLTF.

V is TRBV5-1 and J is TRBJ2-1; 9 nucleotides align to TRBD2. This CDR3 has 17 residues. With V trimmed by 4 bases and J by 4 bases, 12 bases remained unmatched. Germline CDR1 is SGHRS and CDR2 is YFSETQ. The CDR3 coding sequence is TGCGCCAGCAGCAGAGCGGGGGGAAACGGGGCTTACAATGAGCAGTTCTTC. Protein: CASSRAGGNGAYNEQFF.

This chain joins TRBV5-1 and TRBJ2-1, with TRBD2 identical over 9 bases. Germline V lookup: CDR1 SGHRS, CDR2 YFSETQ. This CDR3 has 18 residues. J was trimmed by 0 bases and V by 1 base; bases with no gene match: 8. CDR3 region: CASSLSPSGGNSYNEQFF. The CDR3 DNA is TGCGCCAGCAGCTTGAGTCCAAGCGGGGGGAACTCCTACAATGAGCAGTTCTTC.

For the CDR3, the DNA is TGTGCCAGCAGCGCCGACAGGCGTCAATACAATGAGCAGTTCTTC. This translates into CASSADRRQYNEQFF. The chain recombines TRBV7-2 with TRBJ2-1; D might be TRBD1 (6 bases). Between the trimmed V and J ends, which lost 5 bases and 4 bases, there was a span of 15 bases. Germline V gene lookup returns CDR1 SGHTA and CDR2 FQGNSA. This CDR3 has 15 amino acids. The full variable domain, with the rest looked up from reference TRBV7-2 and TRBJ2-1, is GAGVSQSPSNKVTEKGKDVELRCDPISGHTALYWYRQSLGQGLEFLIYFQGNSAPDKSGLPSDRFSAERTGGSVSTLTIQRTQQEDSAVYLCASSADRRQYNEQFFGPGTRLTVL.

The CDR3: CASSPSGPSYNEQFF. DNA for the CDR3: TGTGCCAGCAGCCCATCAGGCCCCTCCTACAATGAGCAGTTCTTC. This rearrangement joins TRBV7-2 to TRBJ2-1; no clear D gene. The CDR3 extends over 15 amino acids. Germline V CDR1 and CDR2: SGHTA, FQGNSA. The V and J ends lost 5 bases and 0 bases respectively, with 11 bases between them.